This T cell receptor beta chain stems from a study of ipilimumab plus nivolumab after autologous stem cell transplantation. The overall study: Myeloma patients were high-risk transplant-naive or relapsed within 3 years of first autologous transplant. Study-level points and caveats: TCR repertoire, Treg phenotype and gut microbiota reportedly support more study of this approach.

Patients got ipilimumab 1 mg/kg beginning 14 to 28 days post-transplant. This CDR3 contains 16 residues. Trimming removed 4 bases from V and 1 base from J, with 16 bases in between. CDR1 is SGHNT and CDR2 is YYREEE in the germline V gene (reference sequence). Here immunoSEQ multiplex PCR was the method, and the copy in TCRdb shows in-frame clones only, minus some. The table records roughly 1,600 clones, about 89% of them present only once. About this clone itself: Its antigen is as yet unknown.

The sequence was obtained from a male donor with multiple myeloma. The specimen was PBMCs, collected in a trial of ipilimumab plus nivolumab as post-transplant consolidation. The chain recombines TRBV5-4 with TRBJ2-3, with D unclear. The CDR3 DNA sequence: TGTGCCAGCAGCCCCGACCTAGTTAGGGGCACAGATACGCAGTATTTT. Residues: CASSPDLVRGTDTQYF.